The 22 T cell receptor beta chains given below trace back to one sample, sequenced in a study of shared clonotypes between healthy human individuals. Assay: immunoSEQ multiplex PCR; the TCRdb copy retains only in-frame clones and omits some. This sample has 190,000 or so clones; approximately 61% occur once, and the top ten carry about 10%. Sequences were obtained from memory CD4+ T cells sorted from blood. Stated subset: CD45RA-negative fraction. These receptor sequences come from a man aged 25 to 40 in good health.

This rearrangement joins TRBV29-1 to TRBJ1-2; no reliable D call. V was shortened by 1 base and J by 8 bases, with 11 bases between the two germline ends. The CDR3 runs to 12 residues. The germline CDR1 and CDR2 sequences are SQVTM and ANQGSEA. Written as DNA, the CDR3 is TGCAGCGTTGAAGGAGGGTTCGGAGGCTACACCTTC. This gives the protein CSVEGGFGGYTF.

This clone was observed many times. The chain has TRBV6-5 and TRBJ2-7; unclear D gene. The V gene's germline CDR1 is MNHEY and CDR2 SVGAGI. The CDR3 has 14 residues. Trimming left V 4 bases short and J 1 base short, with 11 bases between. Here the CDR3 DNA reads TGTGCCAGCAGTTCCGGTACATGGTCCTACGAGCAGTACTTC. It is translated as CASSSGTWSYEQYF.

The gene calls are TRBV30 and TRBJ1-2; the D gene is possibly TRBD1 (6 bases). This CDR3 spans 15 amino acids. V was shortened by 0 bases and J by 7 bases, with 18 bases between the two germline ends. In germline, CDR1 is GTSNPN, CDR2 SVGIG (reference sequence). The DNA for the CDR3 is TGTGCCTGGAGTGTGCCATCGCGGGGGGCGCGTGGCTACACCTTC. Translated, it gives CAWSVPSRGARGYTF.

This chain joins TRBV7-9 and TRBJ1-4; TRBD1 matches 9 bases. V was pared by 3 bases and J by 7 bases, with 3 bases of the junction left unmatched. The CDR3 length is 14 residues. CDR1 is SEHNR, CDR2 FQNEAQ, per germline (reference sequence). The CDR3 sequence: CASSFRTGAEKLFF. The CDR3 DNA reads as TGTGCCAGCAGCTTCAGGACAGGGGCTGAAAAACTGTTTTTT. The whole variable domain, remainder taken from reference TRBV7-9 and TRBJ1-4, is DTGVSQNPRHKITKRGQNVTFRCDPISEHNRLYWYRQTLGQGPEFLTYFQNEAQLEKSRLLSDRFSAERPKGSFSTLEIQRTEQGDSAMYLCASSFRTGAEKLFFGSGTQLSVL.

The chain uses TRBV11-3 and TRBJ1-1, with unresolved D. V was clipped by 5 bases and J by 1 base, with 8 bases between them. Germline CDR1 is SGHNT and CDR2 is YENEEA. The CDR3 is 13 amino acids. The CDR3 here is CASSEQRNTEAFF. The CDR3 region has the DNA TGTGCCAGCAGCGAACAGAGGAACACTGAAGCTTTCTTT.

The chain recombines TRBV5-4 with TRBJ1-1, with D perhaps TRBD1 (6 bases). This CDR3 has 16 amino acids. Deletions cut 4 bases from V and 1 base from J, with 17 bases between. Germline assignment: CDR1 SGHNT and CDR2 YYREEE (reference sequence). The CDR3 here is CASSPGGGRKNTEAFF. Here the CDR3 DNA reads TGTGCCAGCAGCCCTGGGGGGGGCAGAAAGAACACTGAAGCTTTCTTT.

The chain is built from TRBV7-2 and TRBJ1-2; D gene unclear. Trimming left V 1 base short and J 4 bases short, with 10 bases between. The V gene's germline CDR1 is SGHTA and CDR2 FQGNSA. The CDR3 length is 14 residues. The DNA of the CDR3 is TGTGCCAGCAGCTTAGTCTCGGGGAGCTATGGCTACACCTTC. It yields the protein CASSLVSGSYGYTF.

The table lists this clone with a few counts. The V call is TRBV28, the J call TRBJ1-5; D is unclear. Germline V gene data show CDR1 as MDHEN and CDR2 as SYDVKM. This CDR3 spans 19 amino acids. V lost 1 base and J 0 bases, leaving 19 bases between the germline ends. The CDR3 DNA reads TGTGCCAGCAGTTTATTCCCTTCGTGGGGAAATTATAGCAATCAGCCCCAGCATTTT. Translation gives CASSLFPSWGNYSNQPQHF.

The chain joins TRBV6-5 to TRBJ2-7; the D gene is possibly TRBD2 (6 bases). CDR3 length: 13 residues. The germline CDR1 and CDR2 sequences are MNHEY and SVGAGI. Trimming took 2 bases from V and 7 from J, leaving 12 bases between them. The CDR3 region is CASSYNIGGEQYF. The CDR3 DNA is TGTGCCAGCAGTTACAATATTGGAGGGGAGCAGTACTTC.

The DNA of the CDR3 is TGTGCCAGCAGCCGGAACGAGGGGGGCAAAAACATTCAGTACTTC. It specifies CASSRNEGGKNIQYF. V usage is TRBV5-6 and J usage is TRBJ2-4; TRBD1 or TRBD2 may be the D gene (6 bases each). This CDR3 is 15 amino acids long. V was shortened by 4 bases and J by 3 bases, with 14 bases between the two germline ends. CDR1 and CDR2 from the germline V gene are SGHDT and YYEEEE.

The chain employs TRBV29-1 and TRBJ1-1; D is unclear. CDR3 length: 12 amino acids. The V gene's germline CDR1 is SQVTM and CDR2 ANQGSEA. V was trimmed by 6 bases and J by 6 bases, leaving 14 bases between them. The CDR3 DNA sequence: TGCAGCGTCGACGCCGGCAGCCCTGAAGCTTTCTTT. Translating it yields CSVDAGSPEAFF.

The chain recombines TRBV11-2 with TRBJ2-1; 8 nucleotides agree with TRBD2. Germline CDR1 is SGHAT and CDR2 is FQNNGV. J gave up 12 bases and V 2 bases, and 12 bases lay outside the gene matches. The CDR3 spans 15 residues. This CDR3 is CASSLNPGGGSGQFF. DNA of the CDR3: TGTGCCAGCAGCTTAAATCCCGGGGGGGGCTCAGGGCAGTTCTTC.

V is TRBV4-3 and J is TRBJ2-3, with D uncertain. Germline CDR1 is LGHNA and CDR2 is YSLEER. V lost 2 bases to trimming and J lost 1 base, with 4 bases between them. The CDR3 sequence is 13 residues long. CDR3 nucleotides: TGCGCCAGCAGCCAACTGGGCACAGATACGCAGTATTTT. Amino acid sequence: CASSQLGTDTQYF.

DNA for the CDR3: TGCGCCAGCAGCGGGCTAGCGGGAGTTGATGAGCAGTTCTTC. Its protein product is CASSGLAGVDEQFF. This rearrangement joins TRBV5-1 to TRBJ2-1; 10 positions match TRBD2. V trimming: 4 bases; J trimming: 8 bases; junction bases outside the gene matches: 6. The CDR3 is 14 residues long. In germline, CDR1 is SGHRS, CDR2 YFSETQ.

The J gene is TRBJ1-5, the V gene TRBV5-1, with 9 bases that match TRBD1. The germline CDR1 and CDR2 sequences are SGHRS and YFSETQ. V lost 4 bases, J lost 2 bases, and 7 bases stayed unmatched. The CDR3 sequence is 16 residues long. Here the CDR3 reads CASSPGQGGGNQPQHF. The CDR3 region has the DNA TGCGCCAGCAGCCCGGGACAGGGAGGTGGCAATCAGCCCCAGCATTTT.

A remark on this clone: A much more abundant neighbour one base away suggests this may be a read error. The chain joins TRBV29-1 to TRBJ1-1, with D possibly TRBD1 on 5 matching bases. The CDR3 has 13 amino acids. Germline assignment: CDR1 SQVTM and CDR2 ANQGSEA. The V end was cut by 7 bases, the J end by 1 base, with 13 bases between. For the CDR3, the DNA is TGCAGCGCTTCGGAGGGGACGAACACTGAAGCTTTCTTT. It encodes CSASEGTNTEAFF.

The chain carries TRBV28 and TRBJ1-2, with TRBD1 as a possible D gene (6 bases). Per the germline V gene, CDR1 is MDHEN and CDR2 is SYDVKM. Trimming pared 5 bases from V and 4 bases from J, leaving 14 bases between. The length of the CDR3 is 14 residues. CDR3 residues: CASSLSGQRYGYTF. The CDR3 DNA reads TGTGCCAGCAGTCTGTCAGGACAGCGCTATGGCTACACCTTC.

CDR3 nucleotides: TGTGCCAGCAGCCAAGCTTGGGGACAGGGTTCTGGGGCCAACGTCCTGACTTTC. Translating it yields CASSQAWGQGSGANVLTF. The rearrangement uses TRBV14 and TRBJ2-6; TRBD1 agrees at 9 bases. Germline V gene sequence: CDR1 SGHDN, CDR2 FVKESK. Losses at the gene ends were 1 base for V and 1 base for J; bases not matched to a gene: 5. CDR3 size: 18 residues.

The chain uses TRBV29-1 and TRBJ2-3, with TRBD2 identical over 8 bases. CDR3 size: 13 residues. Germline lookup yields CDR1 SQVTM and CDR2 ANQGSEA. V trimming: 8 bases; J trimming: 2 bases; junction bases outside the gene matches: 6. The CDR3 DNA sequence: TGCAGCACAGGCGGGAGGTACACAGATACGCAGTATTTT. Protein sequence: CSTGGRYTDTQYF.

The genes are TRBV6-6 and TRBJ2-1, with D perhaps TRBD1 or TRBD2 (5 bases each). The germline V gene has CDR1 MNHNY and CDR2 SVGAGI (reference sequence). CDR3 length: 15 residues. Trimming took off 8 bases at V and 2 bases at J, with 16 bases between the two ends. The CDR3 protein is CASLGDVVTYNEQFF. The CDR3 region has the DNA TGTGCCAGCTTGGGGGACGTCGTCACCTACAATGAGCAGTTCTTC.

V is TRBV6-1 and J is TRBJ2-4; 7 bases fit TRBD1. Losses at the gene ends were 1 base for V and 8 bases for J; bases not matched to a gene: 8. The CDR3 covers 15 residues. Germline V gives CDR1 MNHNS, CDR2 SASEGT. The CDR3 DNA reads as TGTGCCAGCAGTGAAGAGGGGGCCTCTTTATACATTCAGTACTTC. This sequence encodes CASSEEGASLYIQYF.

This clone was picked up a small number of times. The chain combines TRBV7-3 with TRBJ2-4, with D unclear. The CDR3 runs to 14 residues. The V and J ends lost 5 bases and 6 bases respectively, with 14 bases between them. Germline CDR1 is SGHTA and CDR2 is FQGTGA. The CDR3 here is CASSLGPGRNIQYF. CDR3 in DNA: TGTGCCAGCAGCCTAGGCCCGGGTCGAAACATTCAGTACTTC. Complete variable domain (other parts from reference TRBV7-3 and TRBJ2-4): GAGVSQTPSNKVTEKGKYVELRCDPISGHTALYWYRQSLGQGPEFLIYFQGTGAADDSGLPNDRFFAVRPEGSVSTLKIQRTERGDSAVYLCASSLGPGRNIQYFGAGTRLSVL.